This TCR beta chain appears in the sequencing data of a study of T cell changes during pregnancy in multiple sclerosis (dated by TCRdb to between 2017 and 2020). At the level of the whole study: In women with multiple sclerosis, the researchers looked at how the T cell repertoire shifted as pregnancy progressed.

In regard to this clone: The clone's antigen remains unknown. The sample holds no much larger clone one base away, and base qualities are not on file.

Inclusive of the bounding cysteine and phenylalanine, the CDR3 is 15 residues long. Only the CDR3 part of the read is kept: 45 bases, read in frame from the first base. The germline V gene provides CDR1 SGHRS and CDR2 YFSETQ. V is reduced by 7 bases and J by 6 bases, leaving a spacing of 21 bases between them. To prepare the library, the immunoSEQ multiplex PCR assay was applied. TCRdb limited this immuneACCESS table to in-frame rearrangements with V and J called. A share of clones is missing; checked studies link under half to unresolved V genes, and the rest is unexplained. In all, the sample holds roughly 46,000 clones, and 90% to 95% of those were seen once. The top ten clones comprise less than 2.5% of the sample.

The rearranged chain carries TRBV5-1 and TRBJ2-3; D gene: possibly TRBD2, on 7 matching bases. The clonotype originates from a female donor with multiple sclerosis, enrolled in a pregnancy study. The sequencing used peripheral blood, collected in the third trimester of pregnancy. The bases read TGCGCCAGCTCGGGGGGCCTAGCGACTTTGGATACGCAGTATTTT. This yields the protein CASSGGLATLDTQYF. The variable domain in full, with residues beyond the CDR3 obtained from the reference TRBV5-1 and TRBJ2-3 genes, is KAGVTQTPRYLIKTRGQQVTLSCSPISGHRSVSWYQQTPGQGLQFLFEYFSETQRNKGNFPGRFSGRQFSNSRSEMNVSTLELGDSALYLCASSGGLATLDTQYFGPGTRLTVL.